Below, 8 T cell receptor beta chains from the same sample are listed, as sequenced in a study of shared clonotypes between healthy human individuals. Generated by immunoSEQ multiplex PCR, the TCRdb table keeps only in-frame clones and is missing some. The sample records some 2 million clones, 85% to 95% being singletons. Naive CD8 cells comprised CD45RO-negative, CCR7-positively selected cells, excluding terminally differentiated effector memory CD45RA+ cells. The sequenced sample was naive CD8+ T cells sorted from blood. The receptors originated from a man aged 18 to 30 in good health.

Notes on this clone: The germline gene is not matched at one end of the junction; a read error may be the cause. The chain couples TRBV7-7 to TRBJ2-2; TRBD2 matches at 8 bases. The germline V gene has CDR1 SSHAT and CDR2 FNYEAQ (reference sequence). The CDR3 spans 17 residues. DNA of the CDR3: TGTGCTAGCAGCTCAGATACTAGCGGAATGAACACCGGGGAGCTGTTTTTT. Amino acid sequence: CASSSDTSGMNTGELFF.

V gene TRBV5-1 combines with J gene TRBJ2-5; TRBD1 aligns across 7 bases. This CDR3 region has 14 residues. The V segment lost 4 bases and the J segment 2 bases; nucleotides outside the gene matches: 5. Germline assignment: CDR1 SGHRS and CDR2 YFSETQ. The CDR3 coding sequence is TGCGCCAGCAGCGTCCGGGACAGACAAGAGACCCAGTACTTC. Translated, it gives CASSVRDRQETQYF.

The chain joins TRBV7-9 to TRBJ2-2; 11 bases are shared with TRBD2. Trimming removed 5 bases from V and 7 bases from J; junction bases left unmatched: 6. Germline CDR1 SEHNR, CDR2 FQNEAQ (reference sequence). The CDR3 length is 15 residues. The DNA of the CDR3 is TGTGCCAGCAGCCCGGGACTAGCGGTGAACGGGGAGCTGTTTTTT. Translating gives CASSPGLAVNGELFF.

The chain uses TRBV30 and TRBJ2-7; no clear D. From germline, CDR1 is GTSNPN and CDR2 SVGIG (reference sequence). This CDR3 comprises 14 residues. Trimming cost V 2 bases and J 5 bases, with 16 bases left between them. CDR3 loop: CAWSLSTSVDEQYF. DNA for the CDR3: TGTGCCTGGAGTTTGTCAACATCGGTAGACGAGCAGTACTTC.

The chain joins TRBV4-2 to TRBJ2-2; possible D gene TRBD2, 6 bases. The V gene lost 0 bases and the J gene lost 1 base, with 15 bases spanning the gap. The CDR3 loop spans 18 amino acids. The germline CDR1 and CDR2 sequences are LGHNA and YNFKEQ. The CDR3, as DNA: TGTGCCAGCAGCCAAGATCCGGGAGAGACGGAGAACACCGGGGAGCTGTTTTTT. As protein: CASSQDPGETENTGELFF.

The chain combines TRBV4-1 with TRBJ2-5; 10 bases fit TRBD2. Germline trimming cut 5 bases from V and 5 bases from J; bases unmatched to any gene: 5. The germline CDR1 and CDR2 sequences are MGHRA and YSYEKL. This CDR3 spans 14 amino acids. The CDR3 nucleotides are TGCGCCAGCAGCTCAGCGGGGGGGCGGGAGACCCAGTACTTC. This gives the protein CASSSAGGRETQYF.

The chain recombines TRBV27 with TRBJ2-1; 8 positions match TRBD1. The CDR3 is made up of 16 amino acids. Germline V gene lookup returns CDR1 MNHEY and CDR2 SMNVEV (reference sequence). J gave up 7 bases and V 5 bases, and 13 bases lay outside the gene matches. The CDR3 DNA follows: TGTGCCAGCAGTCCAAGGGGCGGGACAGGAGATAATGAGCAGTTCTTC. Translation: CASSPRGGTGDNEQFF.

The rearrangement links TRBV19 to TRBJ1-1, with a weak D call TRBD1 (6 bases). This CDR3 is built from 17 residues. The germline V and J ends were trimmed by 2 bases and 0 bases, with 16 bases remaining between them. From germline, CDR1 is LNHDA and CDR2 SQIVND (reference sequence). CDR3 sequence reads: CASSIIGWTVMNTEAFF. DNA for the CDR3: TGTGCCAGTAGTATAATAGGATGGACAGTTATGAACACTGAAGCTTTCTTT.